This T cell receptor beta chain was recorded in a study of T cells in Graves' hyperthyroidism and ophthalmopathy. General observations from the study: Most clonotypes expanded in thyroid above 0.001 were likewise present in blood.

About 10 ml fresh peripheral blood yielded the PBMCs. Germline loops: CDR1 MNHNS, CDR2 SASEGT. CDR3 length: 14 residues. Trimming left V 2 bases short and J 0 bases short, with 7 bases between. This clonotype was counted a few times. The antigen is unknown. RNA transcripts yielded amplified TCR beta CDR3 regions. Researchers ran a first-round RT-PCR on the TCR CDR3 using the HTBI primer set. TCRdb called the multiplex PCR reads again in MiXCR, with one record for every CDR3 protein. The sample holds about 200,000 distinct CDR3 sequences, roughly a sixth seen once. The TCR comes from a woman in her forties or fifties with Graves' hyperthyroidism. Sequencing used blood. The rearrangement joins TRBV6-1 to TRBJ1-1, with D maybe TRBD1 (5 bases). The CDR3: CASSEPGMNTEAFF. CDR3 coding DNA: TGTGCCAGCAGTGAACCAGGGATGAACACTGAAGCTTTCTTT.